This TCR beta chain was captured in a study of blood T cells in healthy people across ages. Study-wide context: Template-switching capture recovered about one barcoded beta molecule per two T cells.

Germline lookup yields CDR1 SNHLY and CDR2 FYNNEI. CDR3 length equals 11 residues. Trimming took off 7 bases at V and 10 bases at J, with 14 bases between the two ends. This clonotype was detected a few times. A second PCR of about 7 to 12 cycles used a sample-barcoded 5' primer and a J-beta primer mix. Each single sample gave us at least 3 million CDR3-containing paired-end reads. One entry per CDR3 protein, called by TCRdb with MiXCR from the 5' RACE reads. The sample shows roughly 1,500,000 distinct CDR3 sequences, approximately 32% of them seen only once. This sequence originates from a woman aged 25 to 39 in good health. The chain couples TRBV2 to TRBJ2-7, with D uncertain. Sequenced material: blood. The DNA for the CDR3 is TGTGCCAGCACCTATGACACCCCTCAGTACTTC. It codes for CASTYDTPQYF. Drawing the rest from reference TRBV2 and TRBJ2-7, the complete variable domain is EPEVTQTPSHQVTQMGQEVILRCVPISNHLYFYWYRQILGQKVEFLVSFYNNEISEKSEIFDDQFSVERPDGSNFTLKIRSTKLEDSAMYFCASTYDTPQYFGPGTRLTVT.